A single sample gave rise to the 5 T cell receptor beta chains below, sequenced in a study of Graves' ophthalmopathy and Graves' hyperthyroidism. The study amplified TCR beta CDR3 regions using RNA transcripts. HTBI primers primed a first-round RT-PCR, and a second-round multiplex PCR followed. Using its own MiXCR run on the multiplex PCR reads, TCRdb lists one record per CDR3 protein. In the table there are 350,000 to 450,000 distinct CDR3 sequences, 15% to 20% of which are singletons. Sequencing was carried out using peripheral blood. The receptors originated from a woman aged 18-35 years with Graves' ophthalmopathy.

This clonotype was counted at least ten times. The CDR3 loop is CATSGTSGLETQYF. DNA for the CDR3: TGTGCCACCAGTGGGACTTCTGGCTTAGAGACCCAGTACTTC. The chain links TRBV24-1 to TRBJ2-5; D perhaps matches TRBD2 (5 bases). The germline V gene has CDR1 KGHDR and CDR2 SFDVKD. The CDR3 consists of 14 residues. Trimming took off 5 bases at V and 4 bases at J, with 13 bases between the two ends.

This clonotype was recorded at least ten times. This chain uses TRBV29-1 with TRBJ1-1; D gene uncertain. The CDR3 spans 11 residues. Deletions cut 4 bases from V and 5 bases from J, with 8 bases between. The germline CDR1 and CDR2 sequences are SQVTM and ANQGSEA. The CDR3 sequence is CSVVFGTEAFF. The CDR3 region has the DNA TGCAGCGTTGTCTTTGGGACTGAAGCTTTCTTT.

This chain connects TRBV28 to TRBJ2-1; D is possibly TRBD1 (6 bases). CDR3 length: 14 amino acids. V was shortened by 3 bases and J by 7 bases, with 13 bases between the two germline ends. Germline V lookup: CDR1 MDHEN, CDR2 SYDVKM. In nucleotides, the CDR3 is TGTGCCAGCAGTTTCTTCGACAGGAGAAATGAGCAGTTCTTC. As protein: CASSFFDRRNEQFF.

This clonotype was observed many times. CDR3 sequence reads: CASSGSNPRALHF. The CDR3 DNA sequence: TGTGCCAGCAGTGGAAGTAATCCTAGGGCCCTCCACTTT. The V and J genes are TRBV6-1 and TRBJ1-6; D not certain. The CDR3 spans 13 residues. CDR1 MNHNS and CDR2 SASEGT come from the germline V gene. V was cut by 4 bases and J by 14 bases, with 15 bases left in between.

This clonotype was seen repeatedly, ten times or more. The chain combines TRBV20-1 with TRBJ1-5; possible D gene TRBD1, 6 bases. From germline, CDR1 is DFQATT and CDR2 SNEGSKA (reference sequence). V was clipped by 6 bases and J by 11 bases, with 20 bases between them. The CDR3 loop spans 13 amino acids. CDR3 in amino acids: CSAIHRDPLTQHF. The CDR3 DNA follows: TGCAGTGCGATCCACAGGGACCCCCTGACCCAGCATTTT.